This TCR beta chain emerged from a study of blood T cell repertoires in COVID-19. The V end was cut by 3 bases, the J end by 4 bases, with 6 bases between. The CDR3 spans 12 residues. Germline values: CDR1 MDHEN, CDR2 SYDVKM. Authors' processing steps: Reference gene primers were amplified, and this amplification served to estimate nucleated cell counts. Libraries were prepared by immunoSEQ multiplex PCR; TCRdb keeps only in-frame clonotypes and omits some of them. Clone size and V and J calls were adopted from that table, with D and trimming inferred from the DNA. There are about 330,000 clones in the sample; 88% occur only once, and about 5% lies in the top ten. The sample holds one count of this clone.

V is TRBV28 and J is TRBJ1-1; D unclear. The sequence was obtained from a man aged 25-40 years who had recovered from COVID-19. Sequencing used PBMCs or T cells enriched from blood (not recorded which). The CDR3 sequence: CASSFFLTEAFF. The DNA for the CDR3 is TGTGCCAGCAGTTTCTTCCTCACTGAAGCTTTCTTT. Supplemented by reference TRBV28 and TRBJ1-1, the full variable domain reads DVKVTQSSRYLVKRTGEKVFLECVQDMDHENMFWYRQDPGLGLRLIYFSYDVKMKEKGDIPEGYSVSREKKERFSLILESASTNQTSMYLCASSFFLTEAFFGQGTRLTVV.